This TCR beta chain was observed in a study of T cells after yellow fever vaccination. Overall study findings and caveats: Weaker in magnitude, the secondary response showed a faster peak on day 5 versus 15. Highly abundant clonotypes carried over from the bulk population could end up in FACS-sorted repertoires as contaminants.

Via MiXCR, TCRdb re-called the 5' RACE reads, giving one row per CDR3 protein. The profile covers around 610,000 distinct CDR3 sequences, with 13% appearing a single time and over 12% taken by the ten largest. As for this clonotype: Its antigen is not identified.

The V end was cut by 5 bases, the J end by 0 bases, with 8 bases between. Germline CDR1 and CDR2: SGHRS and YFSETQ. The CDR3 has 13 residues. The specimen was PBMCs, collected on the day of the yellow fever booster vaccination. The receptor was derived from a man aged 30 to 39 who received the YFV17D yellow fever vaccine. The V gene is TRBV5-1, the J gene TRBJ1-1; no reliable D call. CDR3 DNA: TGCGCCAGCAGTATCACAGTGAACACTGAAGCTTTCTTT. Protein: CASSITVNTEAFF.